The TCR beta chain described here comes from a study of human T cells and chemical hapten exposure. Indicated time point: patch test 3, about 24 weeks after DPC sensitization. Described treatment: therapeutic diphenylcyclopropenone sensitization with weekly scalp DPC. One entry per CDR3 protein results from TCRdb running MiXCR on the RACE reads. The data show 100,000 to 150,000 distinct CDR3 sequences, with about 10% seen just once and approximately 2.5% held by the top ten. After removal of 5 bases from V and 5 bases from J, the junction contained 8 bases not matched to a gene. This CDR3 is 16 amino acids long. The germline CDR1 and CDR2 sequences are SGHVS and FQNEAQ. This clonotype occurred a few times.

The rearrangement joins TRBV7-8 to TRBJ2-5; 13 nucleotides line up with TRBD2. This sequence was found in a woman in her forties or fifties with alopecia areata. Some clones in this sample may be carry-over from other donors' samples. Sample: whole blood, taken in connection with sensitization to the hapten diphenylcyclopropenone (DPC). CDR3 sequence: CASSITSGGGLETQYF. The CDR3 DNA is TGTGCCAGCAGCATCACTAGCGGGGGGGGCCTGGAGACCCAGTACTTC.